A single sample gave rise to the 20 T cell receptor beta chains below, sequenced in a study of cytomegalovirus exposure and HLA in healthy donors. The primer mix had 60 Vbeta and 13 Jbeta primers. The protocol was immunoSEQ multiplex PCR, while the TCRdb copy is restricted to in-frame clones and leaves out a portion. The repertoire has approximately 120,000 clones, roughly 81% of them found once; the top ten carry less than 1.1%. The sample was PBMCs. These receptors were taken from a woman aged 30 to 39 in good health and CMV-seronegative.

V and J are TRBV21-1 and TRBJ2-5; the table's TRBD2 call for D was not verified on the DNA. TRBV21-1 corresponds to a pseudogene. The CDR3 is made up of 19 amino acids. In DNA form, the CDR3 reads TGTGCCAGCGTGACCCCAAAGCCCTCAGGAGCGGGAGAGGAAGAGACCCAGTACTTC. It yields the protein CASVTPKPSGAGEEETQYF.

This clone showed up just once. The chain combines TRBV6-5 with TRBJ2-2, with 9 bases lining up with TRBD1. The junction had 6 bases not matched to a gene; V was cut back by 0 bases and J by 7 bases. CDR3 length: 16 amino acids. Germline CDR1 and CDR2: MNHEY and SVGAGI. The CDR3 region is CASSYSWDRAVGELFF. The CDR3 nucleotides are TGTGCCAGCAGTTACTCTTGGGACAGGGCGGTCGGGGAGCTGTTTTTT.

This sequence joins TRBV30 and TRBJ2-4, with 7 nucleotides matching TRBD1. The V gene's germline CDR1 is GTSNPN and CDR2 SVGIG (reference sequence). The length of the CDR3 is 11 residues. After removal of 5 bases from V and 7 bases from J, the junction contained 2 bases not matched to a gene. CDR3 protein: CAWDRDNIQYF. As DNA, the CDR3 is TGTGCCTGGGACAGGGATAACATTCAGTACTTC. The whole variable domain, remainder taken from reference TRBV30 and TRBJ2-4, is SQTIHQWPATLVQPVGSPLSLECTVEGTSNPNLYWYRQAAGRGLQLLFYSVGIGQISSEVPQNLSASRPQDRQFILSSKKLLLSDSGFYLCAWDRDNIQYFGAGTRLSVL.

CDR3: CASSRDSQETQYF. The CDR3 DNA is TGTGCCAGCAGCCGAGACAGCCAAGAGACCCAGTACTTC. The chain couples TRBV14 to TRBJ2-5, with D perhaps TRBD1 (5 bases). Trimming took off 4 bases at V and 1 base at J, with 7 bases between the two ends. Looked up from germline, CDR1 is SGHDN and CDR2 is FVKESK. The CDR3 covers 13 residues.

This clone was seen just once. The rearrangement joins TRBV5-4 to TRBJ2-1; TRBD1 matches 11 bases. The CDR3 extends over 15 amino acids. With V trimmed by 7 bases and J by 9 bases, 12 bases remained unmatched. Germline-derived CDR1 and CDR2 are SGHNT and YYREEE (reference sequence). In DNA, the CDR3 is TGTGCCAGCTATAATCCGGACAGGGGGCTTAGTGAGCAGTTCTTC. Translated, it gives CASYNPDRGLSEQFF.

This rearrangement joins TRBV18 to TRBJ1-1; D might be TRBD1 (5 bases). Germline-derived CDR1 and CDR2 are KGHSH and LQKENI. The CDR3 extends over 14 amino acids. Between the trimmed V and J ends, which lost 3 bases and 7 bases, there was a span of 15 bases. The CDR3 here is CASSPRQLLGEAFF. The CDR3, as DNA: TGTGCCAGCTCACCCCGACAGCTTCTGGGTGAAGCTTTCTTT.

The chain uses TRBV18 and TRBJ1-2; 7 bases line up with TRBD1. From germline, CDR1 is KGHSH and CDR2 LQKENI. V was clipped by 3 bases and J by 0 bases; unmatched bases: 1. The CDR3 contains 14 residues. The CDR3, as DNA: TGTGCCAGCTCACCGGGACAGTCTAACTATGGCTACACCTTC. This gives the protein CASSPGQSNYGYTF.

This clone was detected only a few times. V is TRBV11-2 and J is TRBJ1-1; maybe TRBD1 (6 bases). Germline V gene data show CDR1 as SGHAT and CDR2 as FQNNGV. V gave up 5 bases and J gave up 1 base, with 20 bases separating them. The CDR3 runs 17 residues. Here the CDR3 DNA reads TGTGCCAGCAGCCGGCGAGGGGGAAGTCTCGCGAACACTGAAGCTTTCTTT. Residues: CASSRRGGSLANTEAFF.

The chain combines TRBV9 with TRBJ2-7; perhaps TRBD1 as D (6 bases). CDR3 length equals 14 residues. Germline lookup yields CDR1 SGDLS and CDR2 YYNGEE. Trimming removed 2 bases from V and 2 bases from J, with 11 bases in between. The CDR3 coding sequence is TGTGCCAGCAGCGTTCGGGACACGGCCTACGAGCAGTACTTC. This translates into CASSVRDTAYEQYF.

This clone showed up just once. The chain links TRBV5-1 to TRBJ2-3; TRBD2 aligns across 9 bases. The CDR3 has 15 residues. Germline CDR1 is SGHRS and CDR2 is YFSETQ. J gave up 3 bases and V 0 bases, and 2 bases lay outside the gene matches. DNA for the CDR3: TGCGCCAGCAGCTTGGTTCTAGCGGGAACAGATACGCAGTATTTT. The encoded protein is CASSLVLAGTDTQYF.

CDR3 in amino acids: CASRRRTENEKLFF. The DNA of the CDR3 is TGTGCCAGCAGGAGGAGGACCGAGAATGAAAAACTGTTTTTT. V is TRBV6-1 and J is TRBJ1-4; the D is unclear. In germline, CDR1 is MNHNS, CDR2 SASEGT. There are 14 residues in the CDR3. V was trimmed by 6 bases and J by 5 bases, leaving 13 bases between them.

The rearrangement uses TRBV10-3 and TRBJ2-7; 7 bases fit TRBD1. J was trimmed by 3 bases and V by 7 bases; bases with no gene match: 9. CDR3 length: 14 amino acids. Germline loops: CDR1 ENHRY, CDR2 SYGVKD. This CDR3 is CAINLRGTDYEQYF. The CDR3 DNA reads TGTGCCATCAACTTGAGGGGGACAGACTACGAGCAGTACTTC.

The chain links TRBV7-6 to TRBJ2-2, with D unresolved. CDR3 length equals 14 residues. Germline assignment: CDR1 SGHVS and CDR2 FNYEAQ. The V gene lost 5 bases and the J gene lost 4 bases, with 11 bases spanning the gap. The CDR3: CASSPFSGTGELFF. In nucleotides, the CDR3 is TGTGCCAGCAGCCCCTTTTCCGGCACCGGGGAGCTGTTTTTT.

This clone was counted once. J is TRBJ2-3 and V is TRBV29-1, with TRBD1 as a possible D gene (6 bases). Trimming shortened V by 8 bases and J by 0 bases, and 15 bases separated the two germline ends. This CDR3 is built from 14 residues. Germline V gene data show CDR1 as SQVTM and CDR2 as ANQGSEA. The chain's CDR3 is CSLRARGSTDTQYF. DNA of the CDR3: TGCAGCCTCAGGGCTAGGGGGAGCACAGATACGCAGTATTTT.

About this clone: The sample contains more than one DNA sequence encoding this CDR3. The gene calls are TRBV9 and TRBJ2-7; 7 bases are a match to TRBD1. The CDR3 has 14 residues. Germline trimming cut 0 bases from V and 3 bases from J; bases unmatched to any gene: 3. Germline CDR1 is SGDLS and CDR2 is YYNGEE. The CDR3 here is CASSVGGQDYEQYF. The CDR3 DNA reads as TGTGCCAGCAGCGTAGGTGGACAGGACTACGAGCAGTACTTC.

The rearrangement joins TRBV19 to TRBJ2-7, with a weak D call TRBD2 (5 bases). Per germline, CDR1 LNHDA and CDR2 SQIVND (reference sequence). CDR3 size: 14 residues. V lost 3 bases to trimming and J lost 0 bases, with 9 bases between them. The CDR3 sequence is CASSIQGSSYEQYF. In DNA form, the CDR3 reads TGTGCCAGTAGTATCCAAGGGAGCTCCTACGAGCAGTACTTC.

V is TRBV7-2 and J is TRBJ2-7; 8 bases are shared with TRBD1. J lost 5 bases, V lost 8 bases, and 11 bases had no gene match. The CDR3 runs to 14 residues. In germline, CDR1 is SGHTA, CDR2 FQGNSA. CDR3 coding DNA: TGTGCCAGCGGCCAAGACAGGGGAAGGAACGAGCAGTACTTC. Its protein product is CASGQDRGRNEQYF.

This chain uses TRBV4-2 with TRBJ1-5; TRBD1 agrees at 10 bases. J was trimmed by 0 bases and V by 5 bases; bases with no gene match: 7. Germline loops: CDR1 LGHNA, CDR2 YNFKEQ. This CDR3 is built from 17 residues. CDR3 amino acids: CASSLRGQGTSNQPQHF. In DNA form, the CDR3 reads TGTGCCAGCAGCTTACGGGGACAGGGGACTAGCAATCAGCCCCAGCATTTT.

This sequence joins TRBV5-1 and TRBJ2-7; TRBD1 matches at 7 bases. After removal of 2 bases from V and 12 bases from J, the junction contained 14 bases not matched to a gene. The CDR3 extends over 14 amino acids. Germline values: CDR1 SGHRS, CDR2 YFSETQ. The CDR3 sequence is CASSLGTVPLVWYF. Here the CDR3 DNA reads TGCGCCAGCAGCTTAGGGACAGTCCCCCTCGTGTGGTACTTC. The full variable domain, completed using reference TRBV5-1 and TRBJ2-7, is KAGVTQTPRYLIKTRGQQVTLSCSPISGHRSVSWYQQTPGQGLQFLFEYFSETQRNKGNFPGRFSGRQFSNSRSEMNVSTLELGDSALYLCASSLGTVPLVWYFGPGTRLTVT.

The chain carries TRBV29-1 and TRBJ2-1, with TRBD2 matching over 11 bases. The CDR3 runs 16 residues. Germline assignment: CDR1 SQVTM and CDR2 ANQGSEA. V shed 7 bases and J 3 bases; nucleotides not matched to a gene: 11. The CDR3 nucleotides are TGCAGCGCCGGAGGGACTAGCGGATTCCGCTACAATGAGCAGTTCTTC. This translates into CSAGGTSGFRYNEQFF.